The T cell receptor beta chain under discussion was sequenced for a study of T cell repertoires in cytomegalovirus infection. Across the study: An indication of both CMV infection and matching HLA type came from public TCR beta signatures.

The CDR3 has 14 amino acids. V lost 5 bases and J 2 bases, leaving 12 bases between the germline ends. Germline CDR1 reads SNHLY; CDR2 reads FYNNEI. Study observations and caveats: Public TCR beta family frequency separated CMV-and-HLA carriers, including in an independent cohort. HLA-C-restricted CMV clonotypes gave the most frequent clonotype in two of eight donors.

This clonotype was seen only a few times. Its antigen is unknown. TCRdb called the reads again in MiXCR, with one record for every CDR3 protein. This sample has roughly 130,000 distinct CDR3 sequences, with roughly 9% found just once. The rearrangement links TRBV2 to TRBJ2-5; weak D call: TRBD2 (6 bases). The specimen sequenced was PBMCs. The TCR originated in a human donor in good health (CMV status not recorded). Some clones in this sample may be carry-over from other donors' samples. The CDR3 sequence: CASSNGGNQETQYF. CDR3 sequence (DNA): TGTGCCAGCAGTAACGGGGGAAATCAAGAGACCCAGTACTTC.